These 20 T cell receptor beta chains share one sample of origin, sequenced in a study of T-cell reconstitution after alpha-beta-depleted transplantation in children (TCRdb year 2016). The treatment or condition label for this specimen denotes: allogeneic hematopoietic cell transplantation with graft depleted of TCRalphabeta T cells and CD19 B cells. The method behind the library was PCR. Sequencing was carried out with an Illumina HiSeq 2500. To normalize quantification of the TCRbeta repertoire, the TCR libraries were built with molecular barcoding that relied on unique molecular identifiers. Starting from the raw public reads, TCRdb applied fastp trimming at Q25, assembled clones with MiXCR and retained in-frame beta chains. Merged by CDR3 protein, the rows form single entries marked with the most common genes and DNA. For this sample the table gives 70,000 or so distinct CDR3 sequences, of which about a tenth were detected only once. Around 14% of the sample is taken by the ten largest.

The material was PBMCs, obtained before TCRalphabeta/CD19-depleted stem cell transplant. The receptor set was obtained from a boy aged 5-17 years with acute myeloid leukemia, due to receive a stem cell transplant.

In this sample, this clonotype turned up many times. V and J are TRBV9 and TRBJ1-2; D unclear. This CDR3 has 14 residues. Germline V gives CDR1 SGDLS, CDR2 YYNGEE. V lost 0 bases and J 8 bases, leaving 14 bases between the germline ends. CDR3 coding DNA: TGTGCCAGCAGCGTAGATCACCCACCGGAAGGCTACACCTTC. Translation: CASSVDHPPEGYTF.

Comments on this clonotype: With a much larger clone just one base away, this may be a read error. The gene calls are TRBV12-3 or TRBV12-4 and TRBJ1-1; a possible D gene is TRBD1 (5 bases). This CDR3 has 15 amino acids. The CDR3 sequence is CASSPLWGGNTKAFF. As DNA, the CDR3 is TGTGCCAGCAGCCCTCTTTGGGGGGGGAACACTAAAGCTTTCTTT.

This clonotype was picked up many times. The CDR3 nucleotides are TGTGCCAGCAGTGAATTGGCAGGGGCGGGGGATGAGCAGTTCTTC. As protein: CASSELAGAGDEQFF. V and J are TRBV25-1 and TRBJ2-1; D is possibly TRBD2 (7 bases). Germline CDR1 reads MGHDK; CDR2 reads SYGVNS. The V end lost 1 base, the J end lost 8 bases, and 15 bases lay between the germline ends. The CDR3 runs to 15 residues.

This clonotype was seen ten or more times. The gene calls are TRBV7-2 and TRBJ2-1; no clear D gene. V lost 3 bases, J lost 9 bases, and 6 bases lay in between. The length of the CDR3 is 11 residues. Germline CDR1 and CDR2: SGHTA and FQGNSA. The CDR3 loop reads CASSFALEQFF. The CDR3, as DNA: TGTGCCAGCAGCTTCGCACTTGAGCAGTTCTTC. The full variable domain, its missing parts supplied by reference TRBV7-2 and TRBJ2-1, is GAGVSQSPSNKVTEKGKDVELRCDPISGHTALYWYRQSLGQGLEFLIYFQGNSAPDKSGLPSDRFSAERTGGSVSTLTIQRTQQEDSAVYLCASSFALEQFFGPGTRLTVL.

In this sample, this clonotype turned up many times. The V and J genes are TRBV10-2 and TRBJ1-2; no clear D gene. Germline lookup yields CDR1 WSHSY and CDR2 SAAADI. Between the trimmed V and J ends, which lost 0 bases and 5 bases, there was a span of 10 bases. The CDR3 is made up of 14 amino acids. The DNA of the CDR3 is TGCGCCAGCAGTGAGTCACGGGAATGGTATGGCTACACCTTC. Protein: CASSESREWYGYTF.

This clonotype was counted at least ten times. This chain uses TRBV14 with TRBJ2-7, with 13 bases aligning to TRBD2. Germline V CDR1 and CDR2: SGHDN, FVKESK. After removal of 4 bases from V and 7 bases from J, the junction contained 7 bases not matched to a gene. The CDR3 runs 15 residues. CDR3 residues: CASSPGLAGSLEQYF. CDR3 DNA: TGTGCCAGCAGCCCGGGACTAGCGGGATCCCTGGAGCAGTACTTC.

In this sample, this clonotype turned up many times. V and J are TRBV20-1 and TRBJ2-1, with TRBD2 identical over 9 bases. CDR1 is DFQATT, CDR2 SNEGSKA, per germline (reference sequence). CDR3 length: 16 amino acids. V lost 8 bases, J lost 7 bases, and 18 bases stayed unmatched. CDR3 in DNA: TGCAGTACCCACTTGGGAATGGCGGGAGGGCCGAATGAGCAGTTCTTC. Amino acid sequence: CSTHLGMAGGPNEQFF.

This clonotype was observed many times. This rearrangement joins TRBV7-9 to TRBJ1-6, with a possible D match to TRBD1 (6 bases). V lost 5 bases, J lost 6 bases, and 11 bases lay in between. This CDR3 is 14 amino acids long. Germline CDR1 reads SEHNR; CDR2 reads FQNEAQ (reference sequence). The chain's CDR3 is CASSQDSRNSPLHF. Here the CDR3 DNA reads TGTGCCAGCAGCCAGGACAGTCGTAATTCACCCCTCCACTTT. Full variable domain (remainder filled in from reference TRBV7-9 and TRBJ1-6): DTGVSQNPRHKITKRGQNVTFRCDPISEHNRLYWYRQTLGQGPEFLTYFQNEAQLEKSRLLSDRFSAERPKGSFSTLEIQRTEQGDSAMYLCASSQDSRNSPLHFGNGTRLTVT.

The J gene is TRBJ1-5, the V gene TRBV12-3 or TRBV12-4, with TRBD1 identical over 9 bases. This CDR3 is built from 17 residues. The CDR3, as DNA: TGTACCCGCAGTCGATTACAGGGGGCGGTCGGCAATCAGCCCCAGCATTTT. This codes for CTRSRLQGAVGNQPQHF.

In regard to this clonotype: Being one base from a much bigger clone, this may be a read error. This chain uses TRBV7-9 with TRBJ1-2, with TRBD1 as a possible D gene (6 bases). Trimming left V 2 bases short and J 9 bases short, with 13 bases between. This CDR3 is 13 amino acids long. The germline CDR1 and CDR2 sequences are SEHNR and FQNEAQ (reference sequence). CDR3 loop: CASSLIQGYRYTF. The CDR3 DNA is TGTGCCAGCAGCTTAATACAGGGATATCGCTACACCTTC. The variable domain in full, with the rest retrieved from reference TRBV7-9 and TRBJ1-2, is DTGVSQNPRHKITKRGQNVTFRCDPISEHNRLYWYRQTLGQGPEFLTYFQNEAQLEKSRLLSDRFSAERPKGSFSTLEIQRTEQGDSAMYLCASSLIQGYRYTFGSGTRLTVV.

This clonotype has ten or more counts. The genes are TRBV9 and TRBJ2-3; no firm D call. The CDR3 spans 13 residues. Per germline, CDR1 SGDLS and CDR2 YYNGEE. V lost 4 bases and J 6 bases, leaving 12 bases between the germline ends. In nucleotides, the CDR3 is TGTGCCAGCAGCACTGATATATACGATACGCAGTATTTT. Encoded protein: CASSTDIYDTQYF.

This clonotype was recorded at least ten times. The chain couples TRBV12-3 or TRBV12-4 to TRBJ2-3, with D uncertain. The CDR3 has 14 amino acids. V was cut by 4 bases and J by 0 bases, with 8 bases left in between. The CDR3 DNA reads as TGTGCCAGCAGTTCAGAATCTAGCACAGATACGCAGTATTTT. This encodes CASSSESSTDTQYF.

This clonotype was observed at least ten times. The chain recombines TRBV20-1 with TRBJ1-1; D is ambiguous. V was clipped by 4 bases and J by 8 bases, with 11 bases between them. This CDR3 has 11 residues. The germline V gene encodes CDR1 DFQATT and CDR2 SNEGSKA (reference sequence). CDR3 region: CSATERQEAFF. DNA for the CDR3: TGCAGTGCTACCGAGAGGCAGGAAGCTTTCTTT.

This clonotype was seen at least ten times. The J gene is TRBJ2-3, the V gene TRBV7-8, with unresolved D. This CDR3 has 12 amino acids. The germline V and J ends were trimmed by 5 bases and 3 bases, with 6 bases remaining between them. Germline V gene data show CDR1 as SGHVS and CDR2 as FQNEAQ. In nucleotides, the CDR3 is TGTGCCAGCAGCCCTGGAACAGATACGCAGTATTTT. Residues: CASSPGTDTQYF.

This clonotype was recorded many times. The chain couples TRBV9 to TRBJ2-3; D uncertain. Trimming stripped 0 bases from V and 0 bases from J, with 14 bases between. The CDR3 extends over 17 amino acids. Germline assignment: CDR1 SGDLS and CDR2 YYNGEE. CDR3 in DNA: TGTGCCAGCAGCGTAGTTGGGTCAGCAACTAGCACAGATACGCAGTATTTT. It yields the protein CASSVVGSATSTDTQYF. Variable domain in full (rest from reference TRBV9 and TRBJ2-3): DSGVTQTPKHLITATGQRVTLRCSPRSGDLSVYWYQQSLDQGLQFLIQYYNGEERAKGNILERFSAQQFPDLHSELNLSSLELGDSALYFCASSVVGSATSTDTQYFGPGTRLTVL.

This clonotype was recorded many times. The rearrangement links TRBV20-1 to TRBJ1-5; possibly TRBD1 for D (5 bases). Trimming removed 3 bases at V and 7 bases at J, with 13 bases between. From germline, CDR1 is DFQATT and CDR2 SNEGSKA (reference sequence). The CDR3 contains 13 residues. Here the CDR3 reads CSASRGSEQPQHF. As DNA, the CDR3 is TGCAGTGCTAGCCGGGGGAGCGAGCAGCCCCAGCATTTT.

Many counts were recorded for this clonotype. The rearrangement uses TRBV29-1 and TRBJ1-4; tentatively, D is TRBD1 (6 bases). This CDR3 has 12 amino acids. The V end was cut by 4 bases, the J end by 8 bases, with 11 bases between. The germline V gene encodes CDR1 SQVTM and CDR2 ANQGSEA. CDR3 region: CSVGGAKEKLFF. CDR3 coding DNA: TGCAGCGTTGGGGGGGCGAAAGAAAAACTGTTTTTT.

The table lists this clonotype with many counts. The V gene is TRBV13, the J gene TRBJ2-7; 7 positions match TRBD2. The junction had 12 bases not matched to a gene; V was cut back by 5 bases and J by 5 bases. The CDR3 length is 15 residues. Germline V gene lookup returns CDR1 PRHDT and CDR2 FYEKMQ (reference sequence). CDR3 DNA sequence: TGTGCCAGCAGCCCCCCCGGACTAGGTATGAACGAGCAGTACTTC. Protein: CASSPPGLGMNEQYF.

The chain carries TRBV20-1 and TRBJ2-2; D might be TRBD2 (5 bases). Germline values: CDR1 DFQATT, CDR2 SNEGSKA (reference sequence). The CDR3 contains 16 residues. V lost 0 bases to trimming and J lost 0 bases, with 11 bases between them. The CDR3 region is CSARDLGNANTGELFF. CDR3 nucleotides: TGCAGTGCTAGAGATCTCGGGAACGCGAACACCGGGGAGCTGTTTTTT.

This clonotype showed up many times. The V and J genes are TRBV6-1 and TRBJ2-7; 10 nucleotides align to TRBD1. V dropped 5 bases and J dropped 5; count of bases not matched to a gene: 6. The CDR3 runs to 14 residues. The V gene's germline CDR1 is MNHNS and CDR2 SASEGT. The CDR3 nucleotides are TGTGCCAGCAGTACCCGGGACAGGGGCCACGAGCAGTACTTC. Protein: CASSTRDRGHEQYF.